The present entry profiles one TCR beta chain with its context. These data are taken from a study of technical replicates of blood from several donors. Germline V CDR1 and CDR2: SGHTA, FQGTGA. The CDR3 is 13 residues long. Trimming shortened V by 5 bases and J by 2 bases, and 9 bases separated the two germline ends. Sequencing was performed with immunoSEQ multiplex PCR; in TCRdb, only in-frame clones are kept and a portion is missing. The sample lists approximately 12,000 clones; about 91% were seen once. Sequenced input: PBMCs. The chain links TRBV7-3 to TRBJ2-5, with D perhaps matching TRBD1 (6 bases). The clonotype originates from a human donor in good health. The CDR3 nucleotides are TGTGCCAGCAGCCCCCAGGGGCAAGAGACCCAGTACTTC. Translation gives CASSPQGQETQYF. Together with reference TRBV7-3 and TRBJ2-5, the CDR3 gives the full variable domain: GAGVSQTPSNKVTEKGKYVELRCDPISGHTALYWYRQSLGQGPEFLIYFQGTGAADDSGLPNDRFFAVRPEGSVSTLKIQRTERGDSAVYLCASSPQGQETQYFGPGTRLLVL.